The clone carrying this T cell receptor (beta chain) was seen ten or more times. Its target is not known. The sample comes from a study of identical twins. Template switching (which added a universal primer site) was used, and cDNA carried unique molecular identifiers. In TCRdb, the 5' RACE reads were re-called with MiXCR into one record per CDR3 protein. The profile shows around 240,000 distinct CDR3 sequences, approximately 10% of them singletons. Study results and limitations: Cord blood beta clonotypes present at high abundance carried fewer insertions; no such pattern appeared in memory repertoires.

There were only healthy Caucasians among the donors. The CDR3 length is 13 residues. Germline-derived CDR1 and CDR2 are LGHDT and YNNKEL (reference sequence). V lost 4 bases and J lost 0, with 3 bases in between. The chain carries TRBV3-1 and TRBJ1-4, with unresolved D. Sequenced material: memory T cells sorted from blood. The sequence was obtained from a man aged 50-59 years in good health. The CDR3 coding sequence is TGTGCCAGCAGCCTTTCAACTAATGAAAAACTGTTTTTT. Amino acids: CASSLSTNEKLFF.